Presented here are 29 T cell receptor beta chains from one specimen sequenced in a study of blood T cell repertoires in COVID-19. The method was immunoSEQ multiplex PCR; TCRdb's version includes in-frame clones alone and lacks a portion of them. The repertoire holds some 250,000 clones, with roughly 83% as singletons. Source material: peripheral blood. The source is a woman aged 80 or over with acute or convalescent COVID-19.

The rearrangement uses TRBV15 and TRBJ2-3; D is perhaps TRBD1 (5 bases). This CDR3 is built from 17 residues. With 3 bases removed from V and 0 bases from J, the gap between germline ends came to 16 bases. The germline V gene encodes CDR1 LNHNV and CDR2 YYDKDF (reference sequence). The CDR3 loop reads CATSRAPGQGSTDTQYF. CDR3 coding DNA: TGTGCCACCAGCAGGGCTCCTGGTCAGGGCAGCACAGATACGCAGTATTTT.

This chain uses TRBV5-5 with TRBJ1-2; TRBD1 agrees at 9 bases. The junction had 6 bases not matched to a gene; V was cut back by 4 bases and J by 2 bases. CDR3 length: 15 residues. CDR1 SGHKS and CDR2 YYEKEE come from the germline V gene (reference sequence). The CDR3 DNA follows: TGTGCCAGCAGCATCACAGGGGGCGCAAACTATGGCTACACCTTC. The encoded protein is CASSITGGANYGYTF.

The CDR3 DNA reads TGTGCCTGGGGACAGTTCAATCAGCCCCAGCATTTT. Translating gives CAWGQFNQPQHF. The chain joins TRBV30 to TRBJ1-5, with D possibly TRBD1 on 6 matching bases. V gave up 5 bases and J gave up 3 bases, with 8 bases separating them. This CDR3 spans 12 amino acids. Germline V CDR1 and CDR2: GTSNPN, SVGIG (reference sequence).

This chain uses TRBV5-1 with TRBJ1-1; 11 bases fit TRBD1. Looked up from germline, CDR1 is SGHRS and CDR2 is YFSETQ. The CDR3 totals 16 residues. The V segment lost 4 bases and the J segment 0 bases; nucleotides outside the gene matches: 5. CDR3 residues: CASSTGQGAVNTEAFF. In DNA, the CDR3 is TGCGCCAGCAGCACCGGACAGGGGGCTGTGAACACTGAAGCTTTCTTT.

V usage is TRBV14 and J usage is TRBJ2-1, with 9 bases identical to TRBD1. The CDR3 consists of 17 residues. The junction had 13 bases not matched to a gene; V was cut back by 4 bases and J by 6 bases. Per germline, CDR1 SGHDN and CDR2 FVKESK. CDR3 region: CASSRNGGTGNVNEQFF. In nucleotides, the CDR3 is TGTGCCAGCAGCCGAAACGGAGGGACAGGGAATGTCAATGAGCAGTTCTTC.

In this sample, this clone turned up once. The chain recombines TRBV28 with TRBJ2-3; TRBD1 agrees at 8 bases. The CDR3 is made up of 16 amino acids. Germline V CDR1 and CDR2: MDHEN, SYDVKM. J lost 2 bases, V lost 2 bases, and 6 bases had no gene match. CDR3: CASSLPQGAVTDTQYF. The CDR3 region has the DNA TGTGCCAGCAGTTTACCCCAGGGGGCGGTCACAGATACGCAGTATTTT.

This clone was seen a handful of times. V usage is TRBV7-9 and J usage is TRBJ1-5; D gene unclear. CDR1 is SEHNR and CDR2 is FQNEAQ in the germline V gene (reference sequence). Trimming stripped 3 bases from V and 0 bases from J, with 6 bases between. This CDR3 spans 14 amino acids. CDR3 in DNA: TGTGCCAGCAGCTTTTCAGGTAGCAATCAGCCCCAGCATTTT. Translation gives CASSFSGSNQPQHF. The variable domain in full, with the rest retrieved from reference TRBV7-9 and TRBJ1-5, is DTGVSQNPRHKITKRGQNVTFRCDPISEHNRLYWYRQTLGQGPEFLTYFQNEAQLEKSRLLSDRFSAERPKGSFSTLEIQRTEQGDSAMYLCASSFSGSNQPQHFGDGTRLSIL.

CDR3: CASSIDGGGNYNEQFF. CDR3 bases: TGTGCCAGTAGTATAGATGGCGGGGGGAATTACAATGAGCAGTTCTTC. The chain joins TRBV19 to TRBJ2-1; TRBD2 aligns across 8 bases. Germline V gives CDR1 LNHDA, CDR2 SQIVND (reference sequence). Losses at the gene ends were 0 bases for V and 4 bases for J; bases not matched to a gene: 5. This CDR3 is 16 amino acids long.

The chain links TRBV9 to TRBJ1-6, with D possibly matching TRBD1 (5 bases). Germline V gene lookup returns CDR1 SGDLS and CDR2 YYNGEE. This CDR3 is built from 16 residues. V was clipped by 3 bases and J by 7 bases, with 17 bases between them. CDR3: CASSEGGDSRNSPLHF. In DNA form, the CDR3 reads TGTGCCAGCAGCGAGGGTGGAGACAGCCGAAATTCACCCCTCCACTTT.

The chain recombines TRBV27 with TRBJ2-7; tentative D call: TRBD1 (6 bases). Trimming stripped 3 bases from V and 6 bases from J, with 6 bases between. The germline V gene encodes CDR1 MNHEY and CDR2 SMNVEV (reference sequence). This CDR3 has 11 residues. CDR3 residues: CASSFRGEQYF. The CDR3 nucleotides read TGTGCCAGCAGTTTCAGGGGCGAGCAGTACTTC.

The gene calls are TRBV2 and TRBJ1-3, with D uncertain. Germline values: CDR1 SNHLY, CDR2 FYNNEI. V shed 3 bases and J shed 0 bases, with 9 bases lying between them. The CDR3 is made up of 15 amino acids. CDR3 DNA: TGTGCCAGCAGTGAGGCCCGCACCTCTGGAAACACCATATATTTT. It is translated as CASSEARTSGNTIYF.

Regarding this clone: Within the sample, other DNA sequences also encode this same CDR3. J is TRBJ2-7 and V is TRBV6-5, with 10 bases fitting TRBD1. Germline-derived CDR1 and CDR2 are MNHEY and SVGAGI. This CDR3 has 15 residues. The trim removed 4 bases at V and 2 bases at J, leaving 5 bases unmatched. CDR3 sequence (DNA): TGTGCCAGCAGTTCCCGGGACAGGGGAACCTACGAGCAGTACTTC. This encodes CASSSRDRGTYEQYF.

The chain is built from TRBV5-1 and TRBJ1-4, with 7 bases matching TRBD1. CDR1 and CDR2 from the germline V gene are SGHRS and YFSETQ. This CDR3 is built from 15 residues. The ends lost 4 bases at V and 1 base at J; junction bases unmatched: 4. The CDR3 sequence: CASSPRQGTNEKLFF. CDR3 sequence (DNA): TGCGCCAGCAGCCCCCGACAGGGAACTAATGAAAAACTGTTTTTT. Filled out from reference TRBV5-1 and TRBJ1-4, the complete variable domain reads KAGVTQTPRYLIKTRGQQVTLSCSPISGHRSVSWYQQTPGQGLQFLFEYFSETQRNKGNFPGRFSGRQFSNSRSEMNVSTLELGDSALYLCASSPRQGTNEKLFFGSGTQLSVL.

The chain is built from TRBV5-5 and TRBJ2-2; 7 bases fit TRBD1. Losses at the gene ends were 0 bases for V and 4 bases for J; bases not matched to a gene: 6. Germline V CDR1 and CDR2: SGHKS, YYEKEE (reference sequence). The CDR3 has 16 residues. The CDR3 loop reads CASSLGPTGTTGELFF. The CDR3 nucleotides are TGTGCCAGCAGCTTGGGCCCGACAGGGACCACCGGGGAGCTGTTTTTT.

On this clone: Other DNA sequences in this specimen translate into the identical CDR3. The CDR3 is CASSQGGGSGNTIYF. Written as DNA, the CDR3 is TGTGCCAGCAGCCAAGGGGGAGGCTCTGGAAACACCATATATTTT. The rearrangement uses TRBV3-1 (or the pseudogene TRBV3-2) and TRBJ1-3, with unresolved D. The CDR3 has 15 residues. Trimming took off 1 base at V and 0 bases at J, with 7 bases between the two ends. Germline V gene lookup returns CDR1 LGHDT and CDR2 YNNKEL (reference sequence).

The chain employs TRBV5-6 and TRBJ2-5; a possible D gene is TRBD2 (5 bases). CDR3 length: 13 amino acids. V was clipped by 4 bases and J by 3 bases, with 10 bases between them. In germline, CDR1 is SGHDT, CDR2 YYEEEE. The CDR3 sequence is CASSADYEETQYF. CDR3 nucleotide sequence: TGTGCCAGCAGCGCCGACTACGAAGAGACCCAGTACTTC.

The table lists this clone with a count of one. The chain uses TRBV5-1 and TRBJ2-5; TRBD2 matches at 9 bases. Germline CDR1 and CDR2: SGHRS and YFSETQ. The CDR3 extends over 16 amino acids. J lost 2 bases, V lost 0 bases, and 5 bases had no gene match. CDR3 sequence (DNA): TGCGCCAGCAGCTTGGCCGCGCGGGGGGGGCAAGAGACCCAGTACTTC. Residues: CASSLAARGGQETQYF.

The V gene is TRBV3-1 (or the pseudogene TRBV3-2), the J gene TRBJ2-1; 8 bases agree with TRBD2. CDR3 length: 15 amino acids. CDR1 LGHDT and CDR2 YNNKEL come from the germline V gene (reference sequence). Losses at the gene ends were 3 bases for V and 9 bases for J; bases not matched to a gene: 10. The DNA of the CDR3 is TGTGCCAGCAGCCAGTACTCGGGGGGGCCTAGTGAGCAGTTCTTC. It codes for CASSQYSGGPSEQFF.

This chain connects TRBV6-1 to TRBJ1-5, with 11 bases matching TRBD1. The CDR3 runs to 16 residues. Trimming cost V 3 bases and J 2 bases; bases outside gene matches: 3. The germline gives CDR1 MNHNS, CDR2 SASEGT. CDR3 region: CASSEDRGLGNQPQHF. The CDR3 nucleotides read TGTGCCAGCAGTGAGGACAGGGGGCTCGGCAATCAGCCCCAGCATTTT.

The chain links TRBV9 to TRBJ2-5; 7 bases match TRBD1. From germline, CDR1 is SGDLS and CDR2 YYNGEE. V gave up 2 bases and J gave up 3 bases; unmatched junction bases: 7. The CDR3 runs to 15 residues. In DNA form, the CDR3 reads TGTGCCAGCAGCGTTGGGACAGTGGACGAAGAGACCCAGTACTTC. This translates into CASSVGTVDEETQYF.

This clone was recorded only once. The chain carries TRBV4-1 and TRBJ1-2; weak D call: TRBD1 (6 bases). The CDR3 consists of 15 residues. The V end lost 2 bases, the J end lost 5 bases, and 15 bases lay between the germline ends. Germline-derived CDR1 and CDR2 are MGHRA and YSYEKL. The CDR3 is CASSQSLRGGYGYTF. The CDR3 DNA sequence: TGCGCCAGCAGCCAAAGCTTAAGGGGGGGGTATGGCTACACCTTC.

This chain joins TRBV18 and TRBJ2-7; TRBD2 might be the D (6 bases). The ends were cut back, 3 bases at V and 5 bases at J, with 14 bases in the middle. Germline V lookup: CDR1 KGHSH, CDR2 LQKENI. The CDR3 length is 14 residues. CDR3 nucleotide sequence: TGTGCCAGCTCACCGCGACAGCCGGGAGACGAGCAGTACTTC. This codes for CASSPRQPGDEQYF.

This clone came up a few times. The rearrangement uses TRBV24-1 and TRBJ1-4; D perhaps matches TRBD1 (5 bases). This CDR3 has 15 residues. The germline V gene encodes CDR1 KGHDR and CDR2 SFDVKD. V lost 10 bases to trimming and J lost 1 base, with 15 bases between them. CDR3 bases: TGTGCCACGGGTACGGGGGATGGAACTAATGAAAAACTGTTTTTT. Its translation: CATGTGDGTNEKLFF.

This clone was seen a handful of times. The gene calls are TRBV6-6 and TRBJ1-3; 8 bases align to TRBD1. Germline trimming cut 2 bases from V and 1 base from J; bases unmatched to any gene: 4. CDR1 is MNHNY, CDR2 SVGAGI, per germline (reference sequence). The CDR3 is 16 amino acids. The CDR3, as DNA: TGTGCCAGCAGTTACGCAGGGGGCGCGTCTGGAAACACCATATATTTT. Residues: CASSYAGGASGNTIYF.

The chain is built from TRBV7-8 and TRBJ2-7, with D maybe TRBD2 (6 bases). V lost 5 bases to trimming and J lost 8 bases, with 13 bases between them. The germline CDR1 and CDR2 sequences are SGHVS and FQNEAQ. The CDR3 is 12 residues long. The CDR3 region has the DNA TGTGCCAGCAGCGATCCTGGGGGGAAGCAGTACTTC. Its protein is CASSDPGGKQYF.

On this clone: At one end the junction does not follow the germline gene, possibly because of a read error. This sequence joins TRBV28 and TRBJ1-6; 8 nucleotides line up with TRBD1. The CDR3 covers 12 residues. Germline values: CDR1 MDHEN, CDR2 SYDVKM. The CDR3 protein is CASSLGGGQEKF. For the CDR3, the DNA is TGTGCCAGCAGTTTGGGGGGGGGACAGGAGAAATTT.

The V and J genes are TRBV29-1 and TRBJ2-5, with a weak D call TRBD2 (5 bases). V was cut by 7 bases and J by 5 bases, with 8 bases left in between. In germline, CDR1 is SQVTM, CDR2 ANQGSEA. The CDR3 is 10 residues long. CDR3: CSGGGETQYF. As DNA, the CDR3 is TGCAGCGGCGGCGGGGAGACCCAGTACTTC.

The chain joins TRBV9 to TRBJ1-3, with D unresolved. The germline gives CDR1 SGDLS, CDR2 YYNGEE. The CDR3 covers 13 residues. Trimming stripped 5 bases from V and 3 bases from J, with 9 bases between. In DNA, the CDR3 is TGTGCCAGCAGTAGGACTTATGGAAACACCATATATTTT. It yields the protein CASSRTYGNTIYF.

This chain joins TRBV19 and TRBJ1-2; D perhaps matches TRBD1 (5 bases). V gave up 4 bases and J gave up 4 bases, with 19 bases separating them. The CDR3 is made up of 16 amino acids. Germline-derived CDR1 and CDR2 are LNHDA and SQIVND (reference sequence). As DNA, the CDR3 is TGTGCCAGTAGTAGGGGGACCGGGGGACTTCGCTATGGCTACACCTTC. This translates into CASSRGTGGLRYGYTF.